This T cell receptor beta chain originates from a study of Ad26.COV2.S vaccination and SARS-CoV-2 variants. The study's findings and limits: Breadth and depth estimates from TCRs may understate total T cell responses. Placebo recipients and vaccine recipients were similar in non-spike TCR breadth.

Treatment here: roughly 19 received Ad26.COV2.S at low or high dose, single or two shots; roughly five received placebo; per-sample allocation not given. Day 63 after the first injection of vaccine or placebo was the sampling time. Vaccine was an Ad26 vector expressing Wuhan-strain SARS-CoV-2 spike. TCRdb's table, derived via immunoSEQ multiplex PCR, lists solely in-frame clones and lacks some. The sample contains approximately 410,000 clones, about 90% of which appear only once. The CDR3 is made up of 17 amino acids. Germline V gene lookup returns CDR1 LGHNA and CDR2 YSLEER. V lost 4 bases, J lost 10 bases, and 18 bases stayed unmatched. Comment on this clone: Its antigen is not identified.

This TCR came from a person between 18 and 60 years old who received the Ad26.COV2.S COVID-19 vaccine or a placebo. This sequence joins TRBV4-3 and TRBJ1-4, with 7 nucleotides matching TRBD1. The sequenced sample was peripheral blood, obtained in a trial of Ad26.COV2.S vaccine versus placebo. The CDR3 DNA reads TGCGCCAGCAGCCCACGGGACAGCCTTTTGTTGATGGGAAAACTGTTTTTT. This encodes CASSPRDSLLLMGKLFF.